The sequence of this T cell receptor (beta chain) was determined in a study of T cells after yellow fever vaccination. TCRdb re-analysed the 5' RACE reads in MiXCR, keeping a single row per CDR3 protein. There are some 350,000 distinct CDR3 sequences in the sample; around a tenth occur only once, and roughly 18% lies in the top ten. The CDR3 totals 14 residues. Trimming took 5 bases from V and 1 from J, leaving 11 bases between them. Looked up from germline, CDR1 is MGHRA and CDR2 is YSYEKL. V is TRBV4-1 and J is TRBJ1-1, with D hard to call. The material sequenced was PBMCs, taken on the day of the first yellow fever vaccination. This TCR was sampled from a man between 18 and 35 years old who received the YFV17D yellow fever vaccine. The CDR3 DNA follows: TGCGCCAGCAGCTACGTTTCCGGGAACACTGAAGCTTTCTTT. It specifies CASSYVSGNTEAFF.